This TCR beta chain was identified in a study of T-cell memory formation after mild COVID-19. Each CDR3 protein is one row after TCRdb ran MiXCR on the 5' RACE reads. The table lists around 510,000 distinct CDR3 sequences, approximately 21% of them singletons. V was shortened by 5 bases and J by 2 bases, with 10 bases between the two germline ends. Germline CDR1 reads MNHEY; CDR2 reads SMNVEV (reference sequence). CDR3 size: 14 residues. This clonotype was observed at least ten times. Sequenced material: PBMCs or a T cell subset sorted from them (not recorded which). The chain links TRBV27 to TRBJ2-1, with a tentative D call TRBD1 (6 bases). This clonotype was obtained from an adult woman who had mild COVID-19 (a few samples of this study predate the infection). Cell type and time point are not known. CDR3 coding DNA: TGTGCCAGCAGTCCCGGGACACCCTACAATGAGCAGTTCTTC. Protein: CASSPGTPYNEQFF.